This T cell receptor (beta chain) is drawn from a study of T and B cells in COVID-19 patients (dated by TCRdb to about 2020). At the level of the whole study: Using TRB and IGH repertoire sequencing of peripheral blood, the study characterized adaptive immunity in COVID-19 patients who had active infection or had recovered. Two patients were included in both the recovered and active cohorts because samples were available from active disease and after recovery. Up to roughly 10 follow-up blood samples were collected per patient, with some samples spanning different disease stages in the same individual. The recovered cohort included 19 patients who contributed approximately 22 samples, and most of those patients had mild to moderate COVID-19 that was managed on an outpatient basis. An age-matched reference group of roughly 40 healthy donors negative for COVID-19 antibodies was used as the comparison for repertoire analyses. In the active-infection cohort, about 60% of the 20 patients were critically ill and required mechanical ventilation or ECMO. Median age was around 30 years in the recovered cohort versus 55 to 80 years in the active-infection cohort. Of the 20 patients in the active-infection cohort, 15 to 19 had comorbidities associated with unfavorable COVID-19 outcome. The TCR and BCR sequence repository comprised some 40 patients and 69 time points, with over 8 million TCR sequences analysed. Findings and caveats that apply to the study as a whole: Specific T cell subsets (CD4+/Treg/CD8+) and sorted SARS-CoV-2-responsive or tetramer+ T cells had not yet been sequenced, and these experiments were ongoing. During active COVID-19 the TRB repertoires were highly clonal, but at recovery diversity and richness rose above the levels seen in healthy donors. TRBV/TRBJ gene usage was reported as strongly skewed in patients with COVID-19. A total of around 2,500 TCR clusters were exclusive to the recovered cohort, and around 32 of those clusters were low-pGen clusters. The cohort was judged too small for assessing how HLA contributes to COVID-19 susceptibility or severity. The reported TCR clusters were said to need prospective validation before any clinical use. Few blood samples were available from mildly ill patients while symptoms were present or from severe cases at early time points.

Sequencing was performed on an Illumina MiSeq. Multiplex PCR with BIOMED2 TRB-A/B primer pools was used to amplify TRB rearrangements. Illumina-compatible adapters and 7-nucleotide sample barcodes were attached to the amplicons in two consecutive PCRs. All library PCRs used Phusion HS II polymerase. The amplicons were purified from gel with the NucleoSpin Gel and PCR Clean-up kit, measured on Qubit, and then pooled at 3.5 to 4 nM. Before Illumina next-generation sequencing, the quality of the amplicon pool was assessed on an Agilent 2100 Bioanalyzer. In the original analysis: TRB rearrangements were annotated with MiXCR 3.0.8 using the default MiXCR reference library. Non-productive reads and sequences with fewer than 2 reads were removed, and every unique CDR3 nucleotide sequence was treated as one clone. Clonality, diversity, richness and V-J gene usage were computed in R 3.5.1. GLIPH2 was used for TCR clustering by CDR3 similarity, and generation probabilities were calculated by OLGA. GLIPH2 clusters were kept only when the clusters contained at least four unique TCR clonotypes present in at least three individuals. Starting from the raw public reads, TCRdb applied fastp trimming at Q25, assembled clones with MiXCR and retained in-frame beta chains. One record per CDR3 amino acid sequence lists the most common genes and DNA. TCRdb's processing, not the study's, gives the V and J calls here. Here the sample has approximately 10,000 distinct CDR3 sequences; around 30% occur a single time. The ten largest account for over 25% of the sample.

CDR1 and CDR2 (MNHEY, SMNVEV) derive from the germline V gene (reference sequence). Including cysteine and phenylalanine, the CDR3 has 15 amino acids. Only the CDR3 DNA stays, 45 bases, in frame from base 1. From V the trimming removes 5 bases and from J it removes 2 bases, while the gene matches leave 5 bases of the junction unaccounted for. This clonotype was recorded at least ten times. Its antigen remains unidentified. No clone much larger than this one lies a single base away; base qualities are absent. TRB repertoires were amplified from approximately 250-500 ng of genomic DNA extracted from blood.

The clonotype originates from a human donor who had recovered from COVID-19. The sequenced sample consisted of blood. The sequence links TRBV27 to TRBJ2-1, and 8 junction bases match TRBD1. The DNA sequence reads TGTGCCAGCAGTCCGGACAGGGACCCCTACAATGAGCAGTTCTTC. Translation gives CASSPDRDPYNEQFF.